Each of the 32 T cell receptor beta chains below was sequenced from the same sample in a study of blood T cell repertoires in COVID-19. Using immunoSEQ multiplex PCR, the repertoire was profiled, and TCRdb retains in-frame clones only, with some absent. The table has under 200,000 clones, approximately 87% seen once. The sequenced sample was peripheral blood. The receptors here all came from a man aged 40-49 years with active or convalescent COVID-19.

Here the CDR3 reads CASSPPEQGRGYTF. The DNA for the CDR3 is TGCGCCAGCAGCCCCCCCGAACAGGGCCGAGGCTACACCTTC. V usage is TRBV5-1 and J usage is TRBJ1-2, with D tentatively TRBD1 (6 bases). CDR1 and CDR2 from the germline V gene are SGHRS and YFSETQ. The CDR3 runs 14 residues. Trimming took off 4 bases at V and 8 bases at J, with 18 bases between the two ends. The full variable domain, rest sourced from reference TRBV5-1 and TRBJ1-2, is KAGVTQTPRYLIKTRGQQVTLSCSPISGHRSVSWYQQTPGQGLQFLFEYFSETQRNKGNFPGRFSGRQFSNSRSEMNVSTLELGDSALYLCASSPPEQGRGYTFGSGTRLTVV.

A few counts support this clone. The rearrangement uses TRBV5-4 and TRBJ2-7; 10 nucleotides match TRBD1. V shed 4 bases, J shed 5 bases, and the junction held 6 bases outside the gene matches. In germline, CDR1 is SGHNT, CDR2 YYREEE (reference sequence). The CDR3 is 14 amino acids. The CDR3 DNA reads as TGTGCCAGCAGCACCGACAGGGGGCCAGACGAGCAGTACTTC. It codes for CASSTDRGPDEQYF.

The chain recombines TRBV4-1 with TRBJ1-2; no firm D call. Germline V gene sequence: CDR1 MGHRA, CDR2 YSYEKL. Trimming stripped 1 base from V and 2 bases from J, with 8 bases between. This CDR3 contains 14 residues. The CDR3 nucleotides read TGCGCCAGCAGCCAAGTTCCCCGGAACTATGGCTACACCTTC. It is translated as CASSQVPRNYGYTF.

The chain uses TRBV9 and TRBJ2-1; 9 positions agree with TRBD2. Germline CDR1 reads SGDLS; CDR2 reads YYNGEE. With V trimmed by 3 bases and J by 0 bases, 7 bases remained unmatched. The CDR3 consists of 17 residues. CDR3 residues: CASSARGRGGSYNEQFF. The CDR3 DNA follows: TGTGCCAGCAGCGCGAGAGGGCGGGGGGGCTCCTACAATGAGCAGTTCTTC.

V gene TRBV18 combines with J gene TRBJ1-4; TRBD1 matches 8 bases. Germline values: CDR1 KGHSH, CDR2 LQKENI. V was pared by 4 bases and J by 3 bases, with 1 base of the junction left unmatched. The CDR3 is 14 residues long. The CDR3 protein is CASSRTGPNEKLFF. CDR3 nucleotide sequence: TGTGCCAGCTCACGGACAGGGCCTAATGAAAAACTGTTTTTT. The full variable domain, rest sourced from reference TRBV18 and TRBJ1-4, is NAGVMQNPRHLVRRRGQEARLRCSPMKGHSHVYWYRQLPEEGLKFMVYLQKENIIDESGMPKERFSAEFPKEGPSILRIQQVVRGDSAAYFCASSRTGPNEKLFFGSGTQLSVL.

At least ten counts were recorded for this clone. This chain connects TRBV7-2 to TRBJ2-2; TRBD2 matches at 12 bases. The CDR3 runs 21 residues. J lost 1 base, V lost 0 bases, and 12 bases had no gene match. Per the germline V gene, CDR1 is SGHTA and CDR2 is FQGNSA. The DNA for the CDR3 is TGTGCCAGCAGCTTAGCGCCCCAACTAGCGGGGGGACTTAGGAACACCGGGGAGCTGTTTTTT. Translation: CASSLAPQLAGGLRNTGELFF.

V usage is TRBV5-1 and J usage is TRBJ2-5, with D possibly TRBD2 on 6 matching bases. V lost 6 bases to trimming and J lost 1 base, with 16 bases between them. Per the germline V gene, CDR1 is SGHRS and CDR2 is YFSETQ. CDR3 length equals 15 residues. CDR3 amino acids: CASTKDGGFQETQYF. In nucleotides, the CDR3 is TGCGCCAGCACCAAAGACGGGGGATTCCAAGAGACCCAGTACTTC.

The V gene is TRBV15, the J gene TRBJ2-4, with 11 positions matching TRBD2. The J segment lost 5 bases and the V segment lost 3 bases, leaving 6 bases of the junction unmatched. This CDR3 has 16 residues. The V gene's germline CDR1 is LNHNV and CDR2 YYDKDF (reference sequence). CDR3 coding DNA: TGTGCCACCAGCAGTAGCGGGGGGGCTTATCAAAACATTCAGTACTTC. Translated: CATSSSGGAYQNIQYF.

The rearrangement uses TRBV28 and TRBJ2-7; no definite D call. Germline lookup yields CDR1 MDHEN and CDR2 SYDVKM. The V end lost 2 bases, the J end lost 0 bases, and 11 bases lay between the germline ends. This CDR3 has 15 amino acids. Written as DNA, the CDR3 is TGTGCCAGCAGTTTACTACCGGTGAGCTCCTACGAGCAGTACTTC. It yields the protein CASSLLPVSSYEQYF. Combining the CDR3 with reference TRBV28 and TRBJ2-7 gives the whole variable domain DVKVTQSSRYLVKRTGEKVFLECVQDMDHENMFWYRQDPGLGLRLIYFSYDVKMKEKGDIPEGYSVSREKKERFSLILESASTNQTSMYLCASSLLPVSSYEQYFGPGTRLTVT.

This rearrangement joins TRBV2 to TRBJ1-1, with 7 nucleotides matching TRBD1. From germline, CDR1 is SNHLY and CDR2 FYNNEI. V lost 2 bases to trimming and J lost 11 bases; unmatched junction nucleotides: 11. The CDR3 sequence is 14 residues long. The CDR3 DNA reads TGTGCCAGCAGTGAATCCCGGGACAGTAAATTTGCTTTCTTT. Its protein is CASSESRDSKFAFF.

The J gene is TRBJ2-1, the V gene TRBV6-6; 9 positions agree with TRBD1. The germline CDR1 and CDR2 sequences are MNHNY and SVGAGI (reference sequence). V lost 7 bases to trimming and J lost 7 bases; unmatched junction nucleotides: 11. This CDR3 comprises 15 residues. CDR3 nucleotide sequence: TGTGCCAGCAATGGACCGGGACAGGGCTTGAATGAGCAGTTCTTC. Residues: CASNGPGQGLNEQFF.

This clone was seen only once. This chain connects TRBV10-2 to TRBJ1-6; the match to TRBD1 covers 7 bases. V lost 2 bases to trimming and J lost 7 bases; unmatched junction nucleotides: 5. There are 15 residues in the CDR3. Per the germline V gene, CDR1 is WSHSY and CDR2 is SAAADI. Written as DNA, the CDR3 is TGCGCCAGCAGTGAGAACAGGGGCGGAAATTCACCCCTCCACTTT. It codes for CASSENRGGNSPLHF.

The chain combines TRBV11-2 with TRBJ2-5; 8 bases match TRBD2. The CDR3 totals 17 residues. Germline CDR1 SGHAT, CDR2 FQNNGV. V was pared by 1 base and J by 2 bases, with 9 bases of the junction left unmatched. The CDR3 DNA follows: TGTGCCAGCAGCTTAGTTCGGGGGGGACGCTCTCAAGAGACCCAGTACTTC. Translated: CASSLVRGGRSQETQYF.

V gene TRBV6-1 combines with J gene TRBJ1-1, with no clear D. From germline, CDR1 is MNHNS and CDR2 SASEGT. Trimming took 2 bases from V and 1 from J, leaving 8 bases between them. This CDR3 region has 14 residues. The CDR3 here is CASSEFLRNTEAFF. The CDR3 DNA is TGTGCCAGCAGTGAATTTCTCCGGAACACTGAAGCTTTCTTT.

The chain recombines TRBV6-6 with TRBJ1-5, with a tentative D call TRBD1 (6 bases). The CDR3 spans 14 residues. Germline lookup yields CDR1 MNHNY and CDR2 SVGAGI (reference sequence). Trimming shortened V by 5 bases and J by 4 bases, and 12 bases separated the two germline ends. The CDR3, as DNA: TGTGCCAGCAGTACTAACAGGGAAAATCAGCCCCAGCATTTT. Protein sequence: CASSTNRENQPQHF.

The CDR3 sequence is CASMAGFVQPQHF. In nucleotides, the CDR3 is TGTGCCAGTATGGCGGGTTTCGTCCAGCCCCAGCATTTT. The chain carries TRBV19 and TRBJ1-5, with D unresolved. Trimming took 7 bases from V and 7 from J, leaving 14 bases between them. This CDR3 contains 13 residues. Germline V gene lookup returns CDR1 LNHDA and CDR2 SQIVND (reference sequence).

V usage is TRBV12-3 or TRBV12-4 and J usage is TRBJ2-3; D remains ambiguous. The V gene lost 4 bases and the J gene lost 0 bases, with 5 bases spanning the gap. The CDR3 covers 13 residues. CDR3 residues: CASSWRSTDTQYF. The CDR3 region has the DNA TGTGCCAGCAGTTGGAGAAGCACAGATACGCAGTATTTT.

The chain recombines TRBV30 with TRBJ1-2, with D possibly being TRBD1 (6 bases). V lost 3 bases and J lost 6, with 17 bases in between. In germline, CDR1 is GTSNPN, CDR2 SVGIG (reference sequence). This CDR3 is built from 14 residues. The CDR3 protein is CAWSPGLEGDGYTF. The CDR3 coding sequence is TGTGCCTGGAGCCCGGGGTTAGAGGGGGATGGCTACACCTTC.

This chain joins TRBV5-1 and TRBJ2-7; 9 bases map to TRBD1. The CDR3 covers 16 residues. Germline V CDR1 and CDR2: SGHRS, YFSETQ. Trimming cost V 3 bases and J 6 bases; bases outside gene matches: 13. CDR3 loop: CASSWNTGTGISEQYF. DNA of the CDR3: TGCGCCAGCAGCTGGAATACCGGGACAGGGATAAGCGAGCAGTACTTC. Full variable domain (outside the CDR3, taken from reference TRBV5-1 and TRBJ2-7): KAGVTQTPRYLIKTRGQQVTLSCSPISGHRSVSWYQQTPGQGLQFLFEYFSETQRNKGNFPGRFSGRQFSNSRSEMNVSTLELGDSALYLCASSWNTGTGISEQYFGPGTRLTVT.

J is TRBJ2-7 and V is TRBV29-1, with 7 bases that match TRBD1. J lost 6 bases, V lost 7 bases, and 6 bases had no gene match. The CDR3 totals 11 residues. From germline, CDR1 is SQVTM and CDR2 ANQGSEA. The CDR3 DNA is TGCAGCGGGGGGAACAGGGGCGAGCAGTACTTC. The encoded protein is CSGGNRGEQYF.

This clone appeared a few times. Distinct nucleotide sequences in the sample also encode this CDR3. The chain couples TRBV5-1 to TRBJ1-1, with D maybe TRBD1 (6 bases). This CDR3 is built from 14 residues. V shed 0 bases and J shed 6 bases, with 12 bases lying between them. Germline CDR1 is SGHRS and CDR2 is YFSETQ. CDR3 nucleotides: TGCGCCAGCAGCTTGGTGGAACAGGGCGCTGAAGCTTTCTTT. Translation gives CASSLVEQGAEAFF.

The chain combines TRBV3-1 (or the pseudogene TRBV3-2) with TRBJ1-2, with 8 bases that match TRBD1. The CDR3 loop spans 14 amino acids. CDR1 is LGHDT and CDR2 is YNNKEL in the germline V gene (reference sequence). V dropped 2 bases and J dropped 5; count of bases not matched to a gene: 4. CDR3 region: CASSQQGANYGYTF. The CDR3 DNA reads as TGTGCCAGCAGCCAACAGGGGGCAAATTATGGCTACACCTTC.

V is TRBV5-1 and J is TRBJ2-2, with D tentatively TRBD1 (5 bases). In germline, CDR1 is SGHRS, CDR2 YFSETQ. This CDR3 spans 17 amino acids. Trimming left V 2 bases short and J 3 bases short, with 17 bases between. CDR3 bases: TGCGCCAGCAGCTTAGGGGTGCGGCAGGGCGACACCGGGGAGCTGTTTTTT. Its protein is CASSLGVRQGDTGELFF.

In nucleotides, the CDR3 is TGCAGCGTTGCCGGACAGGGGGCGTCAGGGGAAAAACTGTTTTTT. Its translation is CSVAGQGASGEKLFF. The gene calls are TRBV29-1 and TRBJ1-4; 11 nucleotides agree with TRBD1. The CDR3 runs to 15 residues. V gave up 4 bases and J gave up 8 bases; unmatched junction bases: 9. CDR1 is SQVTM, CDR2 ANQGSEA, per germline.

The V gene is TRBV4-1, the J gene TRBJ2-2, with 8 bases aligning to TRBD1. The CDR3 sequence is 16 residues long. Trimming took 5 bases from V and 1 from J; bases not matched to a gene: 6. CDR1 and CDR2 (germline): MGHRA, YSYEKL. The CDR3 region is CASSKTGVGNTGELFF. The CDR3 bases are TGCGCCAGCAGCAAGACAGGGGTGGGGAACACCGGGGAGCTGTTTTTT.

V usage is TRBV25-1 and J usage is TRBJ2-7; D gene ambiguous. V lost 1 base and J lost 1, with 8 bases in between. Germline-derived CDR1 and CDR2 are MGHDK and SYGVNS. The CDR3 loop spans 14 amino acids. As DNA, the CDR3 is TGTGCCAGCAGTGAATTGGGCAGTTCCTACGAGCAGTACTTC. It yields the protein CASSELGSSYEQYF.

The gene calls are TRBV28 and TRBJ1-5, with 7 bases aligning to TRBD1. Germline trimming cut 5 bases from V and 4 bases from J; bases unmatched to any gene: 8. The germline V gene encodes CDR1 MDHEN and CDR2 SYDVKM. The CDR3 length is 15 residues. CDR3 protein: CASSGRDRLNQPQHF. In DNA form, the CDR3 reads TGTGCCAGCAGTGGACGGGACAGACTGAATCAGCCCCAGCATTTT.

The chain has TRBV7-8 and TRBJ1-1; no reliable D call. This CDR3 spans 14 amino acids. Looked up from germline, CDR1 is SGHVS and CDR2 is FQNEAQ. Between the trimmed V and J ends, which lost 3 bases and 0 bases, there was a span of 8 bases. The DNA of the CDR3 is TGTGCCAGCAGCTTGCCAGGAATGAACACTGAAGCTTTCTTT. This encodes CASSLPGMNTEAFF.

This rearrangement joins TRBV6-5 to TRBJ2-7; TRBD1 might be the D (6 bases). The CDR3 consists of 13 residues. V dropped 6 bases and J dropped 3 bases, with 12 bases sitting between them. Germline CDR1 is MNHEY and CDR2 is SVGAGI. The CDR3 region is CASRSTDSYEQYF. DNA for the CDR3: TGTGCCAGCAGATCGACGGACAGCTACGAGCAGTACTTC.

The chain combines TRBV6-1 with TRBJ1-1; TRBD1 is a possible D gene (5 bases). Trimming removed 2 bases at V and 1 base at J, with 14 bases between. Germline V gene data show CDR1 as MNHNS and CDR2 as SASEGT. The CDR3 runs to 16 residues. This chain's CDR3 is CASSEIGAVRNTEAFF. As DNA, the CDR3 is TGTGCCAGCAGTGAAATTGGGGCAGTGAGGAACACTGAAGCTTTCTTT.

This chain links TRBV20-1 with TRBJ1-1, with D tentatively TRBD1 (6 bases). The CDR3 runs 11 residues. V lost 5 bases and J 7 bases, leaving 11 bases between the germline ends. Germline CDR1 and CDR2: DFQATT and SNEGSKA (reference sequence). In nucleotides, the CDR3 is TGCAGTGCTCTACCAGGGGTTGAAGCTTTCTTT. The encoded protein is CSALPGVEAFF.

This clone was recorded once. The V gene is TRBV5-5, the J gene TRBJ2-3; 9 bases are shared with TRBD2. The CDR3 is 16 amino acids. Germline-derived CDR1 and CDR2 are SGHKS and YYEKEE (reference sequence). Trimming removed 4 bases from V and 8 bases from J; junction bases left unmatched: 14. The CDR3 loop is CASSLSSGVAGFTQYF. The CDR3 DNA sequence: TGTGCCAGCAGCCTTTCTAGCGGGGTTGCAGGCTTTACGCAGTATTTT.